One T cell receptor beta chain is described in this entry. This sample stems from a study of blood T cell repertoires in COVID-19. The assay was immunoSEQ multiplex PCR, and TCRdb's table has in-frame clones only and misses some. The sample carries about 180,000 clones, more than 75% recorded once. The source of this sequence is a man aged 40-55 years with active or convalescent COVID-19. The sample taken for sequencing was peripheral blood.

The CDR3 bases are TGTGCCTGGAGCAGGGGTGAGGGCTACGAGCAGTACTTC. This gives the protein CAWSRGEGYEQYF. The chain combines TRBV30 with TRBJ2-7, with a weak D call TRBD1 (6 bases). CDR3 length: 13 residues. Germline CDR1 and CDR2: GTSNPN and SVGIG (reference sequence). Trimming cost V 3 bases and J 3 bases, with 12 bases left between them.